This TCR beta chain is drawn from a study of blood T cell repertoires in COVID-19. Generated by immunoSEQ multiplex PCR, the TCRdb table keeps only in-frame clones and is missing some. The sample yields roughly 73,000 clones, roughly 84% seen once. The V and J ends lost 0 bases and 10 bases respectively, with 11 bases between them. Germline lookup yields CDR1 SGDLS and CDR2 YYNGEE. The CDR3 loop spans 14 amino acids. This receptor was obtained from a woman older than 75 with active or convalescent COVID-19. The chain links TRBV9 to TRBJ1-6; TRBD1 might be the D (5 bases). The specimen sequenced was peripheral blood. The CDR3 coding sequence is TGTGCCAGCAGCGTAGTTGCGGGGGACTCACCCCTCCACTTT. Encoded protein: CASSVVAGDSPLHF.